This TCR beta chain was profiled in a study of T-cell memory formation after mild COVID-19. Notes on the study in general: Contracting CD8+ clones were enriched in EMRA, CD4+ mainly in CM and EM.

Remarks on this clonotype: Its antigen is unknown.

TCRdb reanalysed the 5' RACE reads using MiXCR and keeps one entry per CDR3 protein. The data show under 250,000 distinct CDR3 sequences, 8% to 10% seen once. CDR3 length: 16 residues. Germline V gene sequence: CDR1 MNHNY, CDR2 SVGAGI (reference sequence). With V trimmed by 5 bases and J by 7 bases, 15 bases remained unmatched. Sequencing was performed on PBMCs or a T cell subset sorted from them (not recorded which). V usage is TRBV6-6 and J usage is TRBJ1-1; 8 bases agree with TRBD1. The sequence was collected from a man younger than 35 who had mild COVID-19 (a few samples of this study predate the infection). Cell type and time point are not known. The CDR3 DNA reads TGTGCCAGCAGTCCAGATGACAGGGGCGTACATGGTGAAGCTTTCTTT. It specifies CASSPDDRGVHGEAFF.